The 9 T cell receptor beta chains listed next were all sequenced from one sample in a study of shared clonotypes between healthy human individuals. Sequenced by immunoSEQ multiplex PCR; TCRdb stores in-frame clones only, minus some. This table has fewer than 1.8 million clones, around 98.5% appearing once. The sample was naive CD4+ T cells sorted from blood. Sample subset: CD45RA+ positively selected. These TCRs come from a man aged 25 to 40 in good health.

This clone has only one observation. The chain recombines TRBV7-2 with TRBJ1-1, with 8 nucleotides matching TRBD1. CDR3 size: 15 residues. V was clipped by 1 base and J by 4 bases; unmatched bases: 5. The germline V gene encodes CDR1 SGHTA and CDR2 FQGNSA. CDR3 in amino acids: CASSLGRGLSTEAFF. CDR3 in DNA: TGTGCCAGCAGCTTAGGCAGGGGGCTGAGCACTGAAGCTTTCTTT.

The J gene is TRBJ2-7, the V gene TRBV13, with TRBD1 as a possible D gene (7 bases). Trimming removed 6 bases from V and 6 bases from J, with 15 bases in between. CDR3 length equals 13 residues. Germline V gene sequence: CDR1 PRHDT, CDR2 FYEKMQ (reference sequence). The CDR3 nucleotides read TGTGCCAGCAGTTACACAGGGGACTCCGAGCAGTACTTC. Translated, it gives CASSYTGDSEQYF.

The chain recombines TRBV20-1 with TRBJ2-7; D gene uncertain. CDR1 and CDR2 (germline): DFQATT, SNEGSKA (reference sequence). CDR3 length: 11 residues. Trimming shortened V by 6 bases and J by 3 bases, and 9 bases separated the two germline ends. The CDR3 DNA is TGCAGTGCCTGGCAAGGCTACGAGCAGTACTTC. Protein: CSAWQGYEQYF.

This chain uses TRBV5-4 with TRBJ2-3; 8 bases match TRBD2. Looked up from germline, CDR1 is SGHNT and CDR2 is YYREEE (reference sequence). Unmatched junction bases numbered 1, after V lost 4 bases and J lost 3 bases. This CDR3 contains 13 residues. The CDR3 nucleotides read TGTGCCAGCAGCCGCGGGGGGACAGATACGCAGTATTTT. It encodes CASSRGGTDTQYF.

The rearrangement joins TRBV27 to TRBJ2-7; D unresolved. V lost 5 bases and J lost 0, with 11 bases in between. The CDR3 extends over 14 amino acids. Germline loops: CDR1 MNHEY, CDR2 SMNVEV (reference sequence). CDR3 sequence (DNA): TGTGCCAGCAGTACATCCAGAATCTCCTACGAGCAGTACTTC. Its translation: CASSTSRISYEQYF.

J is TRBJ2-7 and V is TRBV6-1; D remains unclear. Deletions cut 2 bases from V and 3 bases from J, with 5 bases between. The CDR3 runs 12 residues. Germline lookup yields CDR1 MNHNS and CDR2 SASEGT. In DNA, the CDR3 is TGTGCCAGCAGTGAATGGGGCTACGAGCAGTACTTC. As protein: CASSEWGYEQYF.

The CDR3 DNA sequence: TGTGCCATGGAGAAAGGACTAGCGGGAGGGCGCACCGGGGAGCTGTTTTTT. Encoded protein: CAMEKGLAGGRTGELFF. This rearrangement joins TRBV10-3 to TRBJ2-2, with TRBD2 matching 15 bases. CDR1 and CDR2 from the germline V gene are ENHRY and SYGVKD. This CDR3 has 17 amino acids. V gave up 9 bases and J gave up 4 bases; unmatched junction bases: 9.

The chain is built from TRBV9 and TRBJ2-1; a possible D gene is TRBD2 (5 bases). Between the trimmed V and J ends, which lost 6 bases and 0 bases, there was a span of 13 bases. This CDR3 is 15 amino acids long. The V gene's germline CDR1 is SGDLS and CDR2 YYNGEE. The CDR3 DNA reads TGTGCCAGCAATCGTGCGGGTAGCTCCTACAATGAGCAGTTCTTC. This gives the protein CASNRAGSSYNEQFF.

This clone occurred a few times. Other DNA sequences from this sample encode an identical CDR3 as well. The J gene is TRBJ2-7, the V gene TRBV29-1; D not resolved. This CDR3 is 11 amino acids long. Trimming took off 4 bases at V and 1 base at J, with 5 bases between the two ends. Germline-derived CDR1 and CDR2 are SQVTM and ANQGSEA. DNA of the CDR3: TGCAGCGTTGGGGGTTCCTACGAGCAGTACTTC. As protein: CSVGGSYEQYF.